The 5 T cell receptor beta chains listed next were all sequenced from one sample in a study of blood T cell repertoires in COVID-19. The data were produced by immunoSEQ multiplex PCR, yet TCRdb's version contains in-frame clones alone and is incomplete. The table has tens of thousands of clones, 75% to 90% seen once; the top ten hold 15% to 20%. The sequenced sample was peripheral blood. These receptors came from a woman of 80 years or more with active or convalescent COVID-19.

The V gene is TRBV5-1, the J gene TRBJ2-5, with 11 positions matching TRBD2. This CDR3 has 14 amino acids. J gave up 5 bases and V 2 bases, and 2 bases lay outside the gene matches. The germline V gene has CDR1 SGHRS and CDR2 YFSETQ. This chain's CDR3 is CASSFTSGGETQYF. The CDR3 DNA reads as TGCGCCAGCAGCTTTACTAGCGGGGGTGAGACCCAGTACTTC.

This clone was observed a single time. This rearrangement joins TRBV5-5 to TRBJ2-3; possible D gene TRBD2, 6 bases. The germline V gene has CDR1 SGHKS and CDR2 YYEKEE (reference sequence). This CDR3 spans 14 amino acids. Between the trimmed V and J ends, which lost 2 bases and 4 bases, there was a span of 11 bases. The CDR3 DNA follows: TGTGCCAGCAGCTTCGAGGGACTTCCAGATACGCAGTATTTT. Amino acid sequence: CASSFEGLPDTQYF.

This chain joins TRBV9 and TRBJ2-3; 13 bases agree with TRBD2. Germline loops: CDR1 SGDLS, CDR2 YYNGEE. This CDR3 comprises 16 residues. The trim removed 4 bases at V and 2 bases at J, leaving 4 bases unmatched. CDR3: CASSFGLAGVTDTQYF. The CDR3 region has the DNA TGTGCCAGCAGCTTCGGACTAGCGGGAGTCACAGATACGCAGTATTTT.

The CDR3 protein is CASSQGANEQFF. Written as DNA, the CDR3 is TGTGCCAGCAGCCAAGGCGCCAATGAGCAGTTCTTC. This rearrangement joins TRBV14 to TRBJ2-1; D unresolved. The length of the CDR3 is 12 residues. V gave up 1 base and J gave up 6 bases, with 4 bases separating them. The germline V gene encodes CDR1 SGHDN and CDR2 FVKESK.

CDR3 residues: CASSGTSGRLGETQYF. DNA of the CDR3: TGCGCCAGCAGCGGCACTAGCGGGAGGTTGGGAGAGACCCAGTACTTC. V gene TRBV5-1 combines with J gene TRBJ2-5; TRBD2 matches 12 bases. Germline CDR1 is SGHRS and CDR2 is YFSETQ. V shed 4 bases, J shed 4 bases, and the junction held 8 bases outside the gene matches. This CDR3 has 16 amino acids.